These T cell receptor beta chains were read from a single sample in a study of blood T cells in healthy people across ages. MiXCR, applied by TCRdb to the 5' RACE reads, yields one record per CDR3 protein. The profile shows under 2 million distinct CDR3 sequences, 34% of them singletons. Sequenced: blood. The receptors come from a woman aged 25 to 45 in good health. Each CDR3 is given with its conserved first and last residue. Fields, in order: J gene, V gene, D gene, clone size, CDR3 protein, CDR3 DNA. A D gene is named only where the DNA matches it firmly. Clone sizes are given selectively: once, few, many, or a class where the clone is expanded.

>TRBJ2-1|TRBV6-1|.|.
CASSFGTLTYNEQFF
TGTGCCAGCAGCTTCGGGACCCTAACTTACAATGAGCAGTTCTTC
>TRBJ1-4|TRBV6-5|.|.
CATATNEKLFF
TGTGCCACCGCAACTAATGAAAAACTGTTTTTT
>TRBJ2-7|TRBV20-1|.|.
CSARDRIRWGAEQYF
TGCAGTGCTAGAGATCGGATCCGCTGGGGGGCCGAGCAGTACTTC
>TRBJ2-5|TRBV2|.|.
CAKPRDPEETQYF
TGTGCCAAACCCCGGGACCCTGAAGAGACCCAGTACTTC
>TRBJ2-5|TRBV12-3/TRBV12-4|TRBD2|.
CASSFGGATQTQYF
TGTGCCAGCAGTTTCGGGGGGGCCACACAGACCCAGTACTTC
>TRBJ2-1|TRBV24-1|.|few
CATSDEVEQFF
TGTGCCACCAGCGACGAGGTTGAGCAGTTCTTC
>TRBJ2-1|TRBV20-1|TRBD2|few
CSARDVSGGLNEQFF
TGCAGTGCTAGAGATGTTAGCGGGGGGCTGAATGAGCAGTTCTTC
>TRBJ2-5|TRBV2|TRBD1|few
CASSERDRSPETQYF
TGTGCCAGCAGTGAAAGGGACAGGTCCCCCGAGACCCAGTACTTC
>TRBJ1-2|TRBV7-2|TRBD1|.
CASSFWGTGSGYTF
TGTGCCAGCAGTTTTTGGGGGACAGGGTCAGGCTACACCTTC
>TRBJ2-4|TRBV7-2|.|.
CASSLKGGTRNIQYF
TGTGCCAGCAGCTTGAAAGGGGGGACGCGGAACATTCAGTACTTC
>TRBJ1-2|TRBV20-1|TRBD1|.
CSAPPTGLSPRYGYTF
TGCAGTGCTCCCCCGACAGGGCTCTCACCTCGTTATGGCTACACCTTC
>TRBJ1-1|TRBV4-1|.|few
CASSQESGAWGTEAFF
TGCGCCAGCAGCCAAGAATCCGGGGCTTGGGGCACTGAAGCTTTCTTT
>TRBJ2-1|TRBV12-3/TRBV12-4|TRBD2|.
CASSFWSGGAGDEQFF
TGTGCCAGCAGTTTTTGGAGCGGGGGGGCCGGGGATGAGCAGTTCTTC